This T cell receptor (beta chain) is drawn from a study of graft-versus-host responses after intestinal transplantation. Measured with immunoSEQ multiplex PCR; TCRdb has only the in-frame clones, and not every one. Of some 110,000 clones listed, 85% to 95% are singletons. As to this clone: Its specificity is not known.

The V and J ends lost 1 base and 4 bases respectively, with 11 bases between them. CDR3 length: 15 residues. CDR1 is LGHNA and CDR2 is YSLEER in the germline V gene. The material was unstimulated CD8+ T cells sorted from spleen or lymph node cells, obtained before transplant. The receptor was isolated from a human donor who was the organ donor for an intestinal transplant. This chain links TRBV4-3 with TRBJ2-1; D is perhaps TRBD2 (5 bases). In DNA form, the CDR3 reads TGCGCCAGCAGCCAAGGGGCTAGCCTATACAATGAGCAGTTCTTC. Its protein is CASSQGASLYNEQFF.